Listed below are T cell receptor beta chains from one sample, sequenced in a study of blood T cell repertoires in COVID-19. Data came from immunoSEQ multiplex PCR; TCRdb stores just in-frame clones and leaves some out. This sample has some 130,000 clones, with roughly 86% found just once. Sequenced: peripheral blood. The receptors originated from a woman between 70 and 85 years old with COVID-19, enrolled during active disease. Each CDR3 is given with its conserved first and last residue. D genes are given only for firm matches.

TRBV2,TRBD1,CASSYLGQDPYEQYF
TRBV5-6,-,CASIDTGLDTGELFF
TRBV27,-,CASSLTPAFAGADNEQFF
TRBV3-1/TRBV3-2,-,CASSSGGFYGYTF
TRBV18,TRBD1,CASSPRIGQGGTTLHF
TRBV9,TRBD1,CASSDNRDRYTGELFF
TRBV5-1,TRBD1,CASSLTGTGPNYGYTF
TRBV19,TRBD2,CASRPAGGGTDTQYF
TRBV10-3,TRBD2,CALRSGTSNVGELFF
TRBV28,-,CASRIIGAYEQYF